This T cell receptor (beta chain) was identified in a study of Ad26.COV2.S vaccination and SARS-CoV-2 variants (dated by TCRdb to 2020 to 2023). Background for the entire study: Vaccine-arm donors were drawn from COV1001, a multicentre, randomized, double-blind, placebo-controlled phase I-IIa trial of Ad26.COV2.S in healthy adults. Investigators remained blinded to trial group allocation during experiments and outcome assessment. The specificity and breadth of SARS-CoV-2-reactive T cell receptors after Ad26.COV2.S vaccination were assessed by TCRbeta repertoire sequencing. Trial participants were randomized into five groups of five, in which low-dose or high-dose Ad26.COV2.S was given once or twice, or placebo was given on both occasions. Dosing of Ad26.COV2.S was intramuscular, at either 5x10^10 or 1x10^11 viral particles, delivered as one shot or as two shots spaced 56 days apart. A total of some 30 samples were included in the TCR-sequenced set, comprising some 20 Ad26.COV2.S vaccine recipients, 5 placebo recipients and 8 SARS-CoV-2 convalescent individuals.

According to the study, the label for this sample's treatment or condition signals: 15 to 20 received Ad26.COV2.S at low or high dose, single or two shots; several received placebo; per-sample allocation not given. For vaccine and placebo recipients, the sequenced repertoires came from samples collected on day 63 after the first injection. Cohort 1b enrolled fewer than 30 adults aged 18-55 years at a single site in Boston, USA, between 29 July and 7 August 2020. Ad26.COV2.S was a replication-incompetent adenovirus type 26 vector that expressed a prefusion-stabilized SARS-CoV-2 spike protein derived from the original Wuhan strain. With regard to this clone: There is no known antigen for this receptor. Base qualities are not at hand, and no much larger clone is one base apart.

Paper-wide results and their limitations: After vaccination, spike-specific CD8+ and CD4+ T cell responses were reported to show substantial breadth. Vaccine and placebo recipients had comparable non-spike TCR breadth, which fits with the vaccine containing only spike. Higher spike-specific TCR breadth was observed in Ad26.COV2.S recipients than in placebo recipients (P = 0.0014). Comparing responses between vaccine doses or regimens was not something the study was powered to do. According to the authors, total T cell responses may have been underestimated by the TCR breadth and depth analyses.

TCRbeta CDR3 regions were sequenced with the immunoSEQ Assay. After extraction, genomic DNA underwent amplification by bias-controlled multiplex PCR, followed by high-throughput sequencing. The authors' pipeline ran thus. To quantify the absolute abundance of each unique TCRbeta CDR3 region, sequences were collapsed and filtered. T cell fraction was estimated by normalization of TCRbeta template counts to usable DNA, with usable DNA being measured through amplification of reference genes present in all nucleated cells. Repertoire TCRs were annotated as SARS-CoV-2-specific by exact matching of V gene, CDR3 amino acid sequence and J gene to a known reactive TCR set. The reference SARS-CoV-2 TCR set was derived from MIRA and filtered for enrichment in COVID-19-positive ImmuneCODE repertoires, a step that removed public or cross-reactive TCRs. Drawing on the MIRA antigens, annotated TCRs were analysed further at the level of specific ORF or position within ORF. Breadth was defined as annotated unique rearrangements over total unique productive rearrangements; depth was the summed frequency of those rearrangements. Two-sided Wilcoxon rank-sum tests were applied when comparing TCR breadth between groups. TCRdb re-hosts the immuneACCESS table, in-frame sequences only. Its copies lack some clones; in the studies checked, an unresolved V gene accounts for under half of them, and the cause for the rest is not known. V and J calls plus clone size are reproduced from that table; the DNA served to infer D and trimming. The table for this sample lists 300,000 to 450,000 clones; around 83% of them were counted only once. Of the sample, roughly 3.1% falls within the top ten clones.

V is trimmed back by 3 bases and J by 1 base, and the junction contains 12 bases that no gene match accounts for. Taken from cysteine to phenylalanine, the CDR3 has 18 residues. Left in the record is the CDR3 DNA by itself, 54 bases read in frame from the first base. Via the germline V gene, CDR1 is SGHTA and CDR2 FQGNSA. The chain uses TRBV7-2 and TRBJ2-3, with 8 bases in between that match TRBD2. The material sequenced was peripheral blood, taken in a trial of Ad26.COV2.S vaccine versus placebo. This clonotype originated in a person aged 18 to 59 who received the Ad26.COV2.S COVID-19 vaccine or a placebo. The bases read TGTGCCAGCAGCTTCCAGGTCGGGGGGGGCCTAGGCACAGATACGCAGTATTTT. This gives the protein CASSFQVGGGLGTDTQYF. The CDR3 plus the reference TRBV7-2 and TRBJ2-3 genes for the other parts give the full variable domain: GAGVSQSPSNKVTEKGKDVELRCDPISGHTALYWYRQSLGQGLEFLIYFQGNSAPDKSGLPSDRFSAERTGGSVSTLTIQRTQQEDSAVYLCASSFQVGGGLGTDTQYFGPGTRLTVL.